The 32 T cell receptor beta chains presented below share a single source sample, sequenced in a study of technical replicates of blood from several donors (TCRdb year 2017). The library relied on the immunoSEQ multiplex PCR assay. In TCRdb, the immuneACCESS table is reduced to in-frame sequences with V and J assigned. These tables do not hold every clone; where another copy was compared, an unresolved V gene accounts for under half, and the others remain unexplained. The sample includes under 45,000 clones, with about 96% observed a single time. Roughly 0.35% of the sample is in the top ten clones. Sequencing input: T cells isolated from PBMCs. The source is a human donor in good health.

The rearrangement joins TRBV6-1 to TRBJ2-7; perhaps TRBD1 as D (5 bases). Trimming pared 6 bases from V and 3 bases from J, leaving 18 bases between. CDR3 length: 15 residues. In germline, CDR1 is MNHNS, CDR2 SASEGT. The CDR3 reads CASRGVATGRYEQYF. CDR3 coding DNA: TGTGCCAGCAGAGGGGTGGCAACAGGCCGCTACGAGCAGTACTTC.

This clone is a singleton in its sample. V and J are TRBV30 and TRBJ2-2; D might be TRBD2 (5 bases). The CDR3 has 14 residues. Trimming shortened V by 2 bases and J by 2 bases, and 9 bases separated the two germline ends. The germline V gene encodes CDR1 GTSNPN and CDR2 SVGIG (reference sequence). CDR3 sequence reads: CAWSTGINTGELFF. CDR3 bases: TGTGCCTGGAGTACCGGGATCAACACCGGGGAGCTGTTTTTT.

This chain joins TRBV28 and TRBJ2-5; 7 bases are shared with TRBD2. The V and J ends lost 4 bases and 5 bases, in that order; junction bases with no gene match: 4. The germline V gene encodes CDR1 MDHEN and CDR2 SYDVKM. This CDR3 comprises 13 residues. CDR3 protein: CASSSGGWETQYF. CDR3 nucleotides: TGTGCCAGCAGTTCCGGGGGGTGGGAGACCCAGTACTTC.

This chain connects TRBV2 to TRBJ2-7, with TRBD1 as a possible D gene (6 bases). Trimming took 0 bases from V and 0 from J, leaving 18 bases between them. Looked up from germline, CDR1 is SNHLY and CDR2 is FYNNEI. This CDR3 is 18 amino acids long. CDR3 in amino acids: CASSEAFRRDKSSYEQYF. The CDR3 bases are TGTGCCAGCAGTGAAGCGTTCCGAAGGGACAAGAGCTCCTACGAGCAGTACTTC. Supplemented by reference TRBV2 and TRBJ2-7, the full variable domain reads EPEVTQTPSHQVTQMGQEVILRCVPISNHLYFYWYRQILGQKVEFLVSFYNNEISEKSEIFDDQFSVERPDGSNFTLKIRSTKLEDSAMYFCASSEAFRRDKSSYEQYFGPGTRLTVT.

V usage is TRBV29-1 and J usage is TRBJ1-5, with unresolved D. Trimming cost V 3 bases and J 0 bases, with 6 bases left between them. The CDR3 extends over 13 amino acids. CDR1 SQVTM and CDR2 ANQGSEA come from the germline V gene. The CDR3 DNA is TGCAGCGTTGACAGATTTAGCAATCAGCCCCAGCATTTT. Encoded protein: CSVDRFSNQPQHF.

The chain recombines TRBV11-2 with TRBJ2-5; D is unclear. Looked up from germline, CDR1 is SGHAT and CDR2 is FQNNGV. The CDR3 sequence is 14 residues long. Trimming took off 5 bases at V and 5 bases at J, with 15 bases between the two ends. CDR3 sequence: CASSPGDPLETQYF. CDR3 nucleotide sequence: TGTGCCAGCAGCCCCGGAGACCCCTTGGAGACCCAGTACTTC.

The J gene is TRBJ2-7, the V gene TRBV16, with 9 bases lining up with TRBD2. Trimming at V came to 4 bases and at J to 2 bases, leaving 6 bases not matched to a gene. The CDR3 is made up of 15 amino acids. Germline V lookup: CDR1 KGHSY, CDR2 FQNENV. The CDR3 loop is CASSRLAGIAYEQYF. Written as DNA, the CDR3 is TGTGCCAGCAGCCGTCTAGCGGGAATAGCCTACGAGCAGTACTTC.

J is TRBJ1-2 and V is TRBV10-1, with a possible D match to TRBD1 (5 bases). The CDR3 sequence is 14 residues long. V was pared by 4 bases and J by 4 bases, with 13 bases between. The germline gives CDR1 WNHNN, CDR2 SYGVQD (reference sequence). The CDR3 DNA sequence: TGCGCCAGCAGTGGCGGGAGGGGCCTCTATGGCTACACCTTC. This codes for CASSGGRGLYGYTF.

This clone came up a few times. The chain couples TRBV6-1 to TRBJ1-4, with no clear D. V was trimmed by 0 bases and J by 8 bases, leaving 10 bases between them. Germline V gives CDR1 MNHNS, CDR2 SASEGT. The CDR3 extends over 14 amino acids. The CDR3 DNA follows: TGTGCCAGCAGTGAAGCAGAGACGAGGGAAAAACTGTTTTTT. Translation: CASSEAETREKLFF.

The rearrangement uses TRBV5-1 and TRBJ2-7; the match to TRBD1 covers 7 bases. The CDR3 has 15 amino acids. Per germline, CDR1 SGHRS and CDR2 YFSETQ. The V and J ends lost 3 bases and 0 bases, in that order; junction bases with no gene match: 6. The CDR3 region is CASSSQGSSSYEQYF. Here the CDR3 DNA reads TGCGCCAGCAGCTCACAGGGGTCCAGCTCCTACGAGCAGTACTTC. The full variable domain, in which reference TRBV5-1 and TRBJ2-7 provide the parts outside the CDR3, is KAGVTQTPRYLIKTRGQQVTLSCSPISGHRSVSWYQQTPGQGLQFLFEYFSETQRNKGNFPGRFSGRQFSNSRSEMNVSTLELGDSALYLCASSSQGSSSYEQYFGPGTRLTVT.

The chain links TRBV9 to TRBJ1-5, with 7 nucleotides matching TRBD1. This CDR3 region has 14 residues. V lost 3 bases to trimming and J lost 3 bases; unmatched junction nucleotides: 3. Germline V lookup: CDR1 SGDLS, CDR2 YYNGEE. DNA of the CDR3: TGTGCCAGCAGCGCGGGACAGAACAATCAGCCCCAGCATTTT. As protein: CASSAGQNNQPQHF.

The rearrangement joins TRBV9 to TRBJ2-3; no clear D. V lost 3 bases and J lost 3, with 20 bases in between. Germline V gene data show CDR1 as SGDLS and CDR2 as YYNGEE. This CDR3 has 17 amino acids. The CDR3 nucleotides are TGTGCCAGCAGCGCTGGTTTAGTGGTTCGTGAGACAGATACGCAGTATTTT. This encodes CASSAGLVVRETDTQYF.

The J gene is TRBJ2-7, the V gene TRBV6-1; 10 positions agree with TRBD2. This CDR3 region has 14 residues. Germline assignment: CDR1 MNHNS and CDR2 SASEGT. V was clipped by 2 bases and J by 2 bases; unmatched bases: 0. CDR3 sequence: CASSELAGAYEQYF. CDR3 nucleotide sequence: TGTGCCAGCAGTGAACTAGCGGGAGCCTACGAGCAGTACTTC.

The chain joins TRBV29-1 to TRBJ1-3; weak D call: TRBD1 (5 bases). Germline CDR1 reads SQVTM; CDR2 reads ANQGSEA. V gave up 6 bases and J gave up 4 bases, with 16 bases separating them. The CDR3 length is 14 residues. CDR3 sequence reads: CSVGGYSFGNTIYF. CDR3 DNA: TGCAGCGTCGGGGGGTACAGTTTCGGAAACACCATATATTTT.

The rearrangement links TRBV5-8 to TRBJ1-5; D uncertain. The CDR3 spans 12 residues. Germline CDR1 reads SGHTS; CDR2 reads YDEGEE. V was pared by 1 base and J by 9 bases, with 8 bases between. CDR3 in amino acids: CASSLSFRPQHF. The DNA for the CDR3 is TGTGCCAGCAGCTTGAGTTTTAGGCCCCAGCATTTT. Using reference TRBV5-8 and TRBJ1-5 for the parts outside the CDR3, the full variable domain is EAGVTQSPTHLIKTRGQQATLRCSPISGHTSVYWYQQALGLGLQFLLWYDEGEERNRGNFPPRFSGRQFPNYSSELNVNALELEDSALYLCASSLSFRPQHFGDGTRLSIL.

The V call is TRBV2, the J call TRBJ2-7, with 8 bases identical to TRBD1. The CDR3 consists of 15 residues. Germline loops: CDR1 SNHLY, CDR2 FYNNEI. V lost 5 bases to trimming and J lost 3 bases; unmatched junction nucleotides: 9. The CDR3 DNA follows: TGTGCCAGCAGTCCACTAGACAGGGGAAACTACGAGCAGTACTTC. It specifies CASSPLDRGNYEQYF.

The chain joins TRBV6-5 to TRBJ2-5; 9 bases are shared with TRBD2. This CDR3 comprises 15 residues. CDR1 is MNHEY and CDR2 is SVGAGI in the germline V gene. Trimming took 10 bases from V and 5 from J; bases not matched to a gene: 14. CDR3 amino acids: CATYSGRGVWETQYF. CDR3 DNA: TGTGCCACCTATAGCGGGAGAGGGGTATGGGAGACCCAGTACTTC.

This clone came up once. The CDR3 DNA reads as TGTGCCAGCAGCTTAGCGGGGACCTTTAGCACAGATACGCAGTATTTT. It is translated as CASSLAGTFSTDTQYF. The chain carries TRBV7-3 and TRBJ2-3, with D possibly matching TRBD2 (6 bases). The ends were cut back, 2 bases at V and 0 bases at J, with 12 bases in the middle. There are 16 residues in the CDR3. CDR1 and CDR2 from the germline V gene are SGHTA and FQGTGA.

The CDR3 DNA sequence: TGTGCCAGCAGTTACCGGGATAGCGAGCAGTTCTTC. Protein sequence: CASSYRDSEQFF. The chain couples TRBV6-6 to TRBJ2-1; a possible D gene is TRBD2 (5 bases). Looked up from germline, CDR1 is MNHNY and CDR2 is SVGAGI (reference sequence). This CDR3 spans 12 amino acids. V lost 2 bases to trimming and J lost 10 bases, with 9 bases between them.

The chain is built from TRBV6-5 and TRBJ1-1, with unresolved D. Trimming took 1 base from V and 0 from J, leaving 3 bases between them. The CDR3 has 13 amino acids. Germline V gene sequence: CDR1 MNHEY, CDR2 SVGAGI. DNA for the CDR3: TGTGCCAGCAGTTACTACTTGAACACTGAAGCTTTCTTT. It encodes CASSYYLNTEAFF.

The chain has TRBV28 and TRBJ2-7, with D unclear. CDR1 and CDR2 (germline): MDHEN, SYDVKM. The CDR3 is made up of 13 amino acids. V lost 2 bases and J 2 bases, leaving 7 bases between the germline ends. CDR3 coding DNA: TGTGCCAGCAGTTTAAACACCCCCTACGAGCAGTACTTC. Translated: CASSLNTPYEQYF.

The rearrangement joins TRBV10-3 to TRBJ2-5; D is unclear. CDR3 length: 14 amino acids. Germline loops: CDR1 ENHRY, CDR2 SYGVKD. Trimming left V 0 bases short and J 1 base short, with 6 bases between. CDR3 in amino acids: CAISESSVQETQYF. The DNA of the CDR3 is TGTGCCATCAGTGAGTCGAGTGTCCAAGAGACCCAGTACTTC.

V gene TRBV20-1 combines with J gene TRBJ2-7, with D hard to call. The V gene lost 6 bases and the J gene lost 4 bases, with 4 bases spanning the gap. From germline, CDR1 is DFQATT and CDR2 SNEGSKA (reference sequence). This CDR3 is 9 amino acids long. The CDR3, as DNA: TGCAGTGCCTTGTACGAGCAGTACTTC. This encodes CSALYEQYF.

The chain couples TRBV7-2 to TRBJ2-7; TRBD2 matches at 8 bases. The germline V gene encodes CDR1 SGHTA and CDR2 FQGNSA. The length of the CDR3 is 15 residues. The ends lost 6 bases at V and 0 bases at J; junction bases unmatched: 7. CDR3 bases: TGTGCCAGCAGGTCCCTAGCGGGCGCCTCCTACGAGCAGTACTTC. As protein: CASRSLAGASYEQYF.

The V call is TRBV28, the J call TRBJ1-1; maybe TRBD1 (6 bases). From germline, CDR1 is MDHEN and CDR2 SYDVKM. The CDR3 contains 11 residues. Trimming shortened V by 7 bases and J by 4 bases, and 7 bases separated the two germline ends. CDR3 coding DNA: TGTGCCAGCATGGACAGCACTGAAGCTTTCTTT. Its protein is CASMDSTEAFF. Together with reference TRBV28 and TRBJ1-1, the CDR3 gives the full variable domain: DVKVTQSSRYLVKRTGEKVFLECVQDMDHENMFWYRQDPGLGLRLIYFSYDVKMKEKGDIPEGYSVSREKKERFSLILESASTNQTSMYLCASMDSTEAFFGQGTRLTVV.

The V call is TRBV6-1, the J call TRBJ1-5, with TRBD1 matching over 9 bases. This CDR3 comprises 16 residues. Germline V gene sequence: CDR1 MNHNS, CDR2 SASEGT. V was clipped by 1 base and J by 5 bases; unmatched bases: 6. The chain's CDR3 is CASSEGGGTGYQPQHF. The CDR3 region has the DNA TGTGCCAGCAGTGAAGGGGGGGGGACAGGGTATCAGCCCCAGCATTTT.

The rearrangement uses TRBV7-9 and TRBJ2-7; 7 bases line up with TRBD1. V dropped 5 bases and J dropped 6; count of bases not matched to a gene: 4. The CDR3 consists of 12 residues. Germline values: CDR1 SEHNR, CDR2 FQNEAQ (reference sequence). Written as DNA, the CDR3 is TGTGCCAGCAGCGAGACAGGGAGCGAGCAGTACTTC. Amino acid sequence: CASSETGSEQYF.

This chain joins TRBV9 and TRBJ2-1, with TRBD2 matching over 15 bases. The CDR3 is made up of 17 amino acids. V trimming: 4 bases; J trimming: 7 bases; junction bases outside the gene matches: 9. CDR1 SGDLS and CDR2 YYNGEE come from the germline V gene. The CDR3 DNA is TGTGCCAGCAGCTTAAATACGGGACTAGCGGGAGGTAATGAGCAGTTCTTC. Protein product: CASSLNTGLAGGNEQFF.

This chain joins TRBV6-4 and TRBJ1-1; maybe TRBD1 (5 bases). This CDR3 is built from 16 residues. V gave up 3 bases and J gave up 6 bases, with 20 bases separating them. Looked up from germline, CDR1 is MRHNA and CDR2 is SNTAGT. This CDR3 is CASSESAAGKYAEAFF. CDR3 coding DNA: TGTGCCAGCAGTGAAAGCGCGGCAGGGAAGTACGCTGAAGCTTTCTTT.

The chain employs TRBV11-2 and TRBJ1-1; D is unresolved. The CDR3 is 14 residues long. Trimming shortened V by 2 bases and J by 4 bases, and 11 bases separated the two germline ends. Germline V gene sequence: CDR1 SGHAT, CDR2 FQNNGV. CDR3 loop: CASSLWREATEAFF. DNA for the CDR3: TGTGCCAGCAGCTTATGGCGGGAAGCCACTGAAGCTTTCTTT. Full variable domain (missing parts from reference TRBV11-2 and TRBJ1-1): EAGVAQSPRYKIIEKRQSVAFWCNPISGHATLYWYQQILGQGPKLLIQFQNNGVVDDSQLPKDRFSAERLKGVDSTLKIQPAKLEDSAVYLCASSLWREATEAFFGQGTRLTVV.

The chain joins TRBV12-5 to TRBJ2-7; TRBD2 might be the D (6 bases). This CDR3 contains 14 residues. V was clipped by 1 base and J by 5 bases, with 12 bases between them. The germline CDR1 and CDR2 sequences are LGHNT and FRNRAP. The CDR3 sequence: CASGLDGRGDEQYF. The DNA of the CDR3 is TGTGCTAGTGGTTTGGACGGCCGCGGGGACGAGCAGTACTTC.

The V gene is TRBV6-1, the J gene TRBJ2-6; D unclear. Germline loops: CDR1 MNHNS, CDR2 SASEGT. The CDR3 spans 16 residues. V lost 4 bases and J 0 bases, leaving 10 bases between the germline ends. Written as DNA, the CDR3 is TGTGCCAGCAGTGCCTCTCCGTTCTCTGGGGCCAACGTCCTGACTTTC. Its translation is CASSASPFSGANVLTF.